Shown below are 17 T cell receptor beta chains from a single sample sequenced in a study of CD8 T cells in ankylosing spondylitis. Whole-study findings and limits: Seemingly characteristic of ankylosing spondylitis blood was a TCR beta motif consisting of roughly 8 highly homologous variants.

Their recognized antigens are unknown. TCRdb recomputed calls from the 5' RACE reads with MiXCR, one row per CDR3 protein. The data contain under 450,000 distinct CDR3 sequences, about a sixth of them singletons. Sequenced sample: blood, either unsorted or a sorted T cell fraction (not recorded which). The receptor source for this set is a male donor with ankylosing spondylitis.

Regarding this clonotype: One end of the junction is discordant with germline, which a read error may explain. The chain links TRBV5-5 to TRBJ1-1; 9 bases are shared with TRBD1. CDR3 length: 14 amino acids. Germline V CDR1 and CDR2: SGHKS, YYEKEE (reference sequence). For the CDR3, the DNA is TGTGCCAGCAGCCCTGGACAGGGGAGAACTGAAGCTTGCTTT. It encodes CASSPGQGRTEACF.

With respect to this clonotype: At one end the junction does not follow the germline gene, possibly because of a read error. The chain is built from TRBV7-2 and TRBJ2-3; 12 nucleotides line up with TRBD2. The germline gives CDR1 SGHTA, CDR2 FQGNSA. The CDR3 covers 12 residues. CDR3 residues: CASSPTSGGPLF. Here the CDR3 DNA reads TGTGCCAGCAGCCCAACTAGCGGGGGGCCTCTTTTT. The variable domain in full, completed from reference TRBV7-2 and TRBJ2-3, reads GAGVSQSPSNKVTEKGKDVELRCDPISGHTALYWYRQSLGQGLEFLIYFQGNSAPDKSGLPSDRFSAERTGGSVSTLTIQRTQQEDSAVYLCASSPTSGGPLFGPGTRLTVL.

This clonotype was detected a few times. The chain employs TRBV24-1 and TRBJ2-3, with unresolved D. Germline V gives CDR1 KGHDR, CDR2 SFDVKD. The germline V and J ends were trimmed by 2 bases and 0 bases, with 5 bases remaining between them. The length of the CDR3 is 14 residues. CDR3: CATSDSLSTDTQYF. CDR3 sequence (DNA): TGTGCCACCAGTGATTCCTTAAGCACAGATACGCAGTATTTT.

This rearrangement joins TRBV7-9 to TRBJ2-5; 8 bases are shared with TRBD1. Trimming removed 4 bases from V and 2 bases from J; junction bases left unmatched: 9. The V gene's germline CDR1 is SEHNR and CDR2 FQNEAQ (reference sequence). CDR3 length: 16 residues. In nucleotides, the CDR3 is TGTGCCAGCAGCTATGTCCCGGGACAGGTACAAGAGACCCAGTACTTC. Translation: CASSYVPGQVQETQYF.

This clonotype was found a few times. The chain is built from TRBV20-1 and TRBJ2-7; the D is unclear. CDR1 is DFQATT and CDR2 is SNEGSKA in the germline V gene (reference sequence). There are 12 residues in the CDR3. V was trimmed by 6 bases and J by 9 bases, leaving 18 bases between them. CDR3 nucleotides: TGCAGTGCGGAGTCGTCTGGGGATGGGCAGTACTTC. Its protein is CSAESSGDGQYF.

Only a few counts were recorded for this clonotype. The chain employs TRBV11-2 and TRBJ1-6, with 7 nucleotides matching TRBD1. The CDR3 extends over 14 amino acids. Germline-derived CDR1 and CDR2 are SGHAT and FQNNGV. The ends lost 5 bases at V and 7 bases at J; junction bases unmatched: 5. The CDR3 spells CASSRDRVNSPLHF. CDR3 nucleotides: TGTGCCAGCAGCCGAGACAGGGTGAATTCACCCCTCCACTTT.

This chain connects TRBV27 to TRBJ2-3, with 11 bases fitting TRBD1. Trimming took 6 bases from V and 8 from J; bases not matched to a gene: 7. The CDR3 has 14 residues. CDR1 MNHEY and CDR2 SMNVEV come from the germline V gene (reference sequence). CDR3 in amino acids: CASSSGQGVGTQYF. The CDR3 nucleotides are TGTGCCAGCAGCTCGGGACAGGGGGTGGGTACGCAGTATTTT.

Only a few counts were recorded for this clonotype. The chain couples TRBV7-8 to TRBJ2-4; maybe TRBD1 (5 bases). This CDR3 is built from 15 residues. V was cut by 2 bases and J by 5 bases, with 13 bases left in between. Germline V gene data show CDR1 as SGHVS and CDR2 as FQNEAQ. CDR3 nucleotides: TGTGCCAGCAGCTTAATCGGCGGCAGGGAAAACATTCAGTACTTC. It codes for CASSLIGGRENIQYF.

Comment on this clonotype: This clone may be a read error of a much larger clone one base away. The chain is built from TRBV6-2 or TRBV6-3 and TRBJ2-7; 9 nucleotides line up with TRBD2. Germline loops: CDR1 MNHEY, CDR2 SVGEGT. The CDR3 loop spans 13 amino acids. The CDR3 DNA sequence: TGTGACAGCAAAAGTAGCGGGAGATACGAGCAGTACTTC. This codes for CDSKSSGRYEQYF.

Only one count was recorded for this clonotype. The V and J genes are TRBV11-3 and TRBJ2-2; 9 bases agree with TRBD1. Germline CDR1 reads SGHNT; CDR2 reads YENEEA. Germline trimming cut 0 bases from V and 6 bases from J; bases unmatched to any gene: 8. This CDR3 is 17 amino acids long. The CDR3 nucleotides read TGTGCCAGCAGCTTAGATCGAGGACAGGGGATACCCGGGGAGCTGTTTTTT. Protein sequence: CASSLDRGQGIPGELFF.

This clonotype was observed a few times. The V and J genes are TRBV12-3 or TRBV12-4 and TRBJ1-5; the match to TRBD1 covers 7 bases. The V gene end was trimmed by 6 bases and the J gene end by 3 bases; junction bases not matched to a gene: 5. There are 14 residues in the CDR3. The CDR3 loop reads CASRRGPINQPQHF. In nucleotides, the CDR3 is TGTGCCAGCAGAAGGGGGCCTATCAATCAGCCCCAGCATTTT.

The chain carries TRBV10-3 and TRBJ1-5; D not resolved. Germline V lookup: CDR1 ENHRY, CDR2 SYGVKD. The CDR3 has 14 amino acids. Trimming took off 2 bases at V and 6 bases at J, with 11 bases between the two ends. The CDR3 here is CAISETSLAQPQHF. CDR3 sequence (DNA): TGTGCCATCAGTGAGACGAGTTTGGCTCAGCCCCAGCATTTT.

The genes are TRBV19 and TRBJ1-5; D unclear. Germline CDR1 is LNHDA and CDR2 is SQIVND (reference sequence). The CDR3 runs to 15 residues. V was cut by 8 bases and J by 0 bases, with 14 bases left in between. CDR3 protein: CASSHVDHSNQPQHF. As DNA, the CDR3 is TGTGCCAGTTCACACGTGGATCATAGCAATCAGCCCCAGCATTTT.

V is TRBV7-9 and J is TRBJ2-7, with D perhaps TRBD2 (5 bases). The V end was cut by 3 bases, the J end by 5 bases, with 14 bases between. CDR1 is SEHNR, CDR2 FQNEAQ, per germline (reference sequence). CDR3 length equals 14 residues. This CDR3 is CASSFGSRSDEQYF. In DNA, the CDR3 is TGTGCCAGCAGCTTTGGGAGTCGGAGTGACGAGCAGTACTTC. Filled out from reference TRBV7-9 and TRBJ2-7, the complete variable domain reads DTGVSQNPRHKITKRGQNVTFRCDPISEHNRLYWYRQTLGQGPEFLTYFQNEAQLEKSRLLSDRFSAERPKGSFSTLEIQRTEQGDSAMYLCASSFGSRSDEQYFGPGTRLTVT.

This clonotype was counted only a few times. CDR3 sequence (DNA): TGCAGTGCTATGTTGACTCCCAGGGGGGAGCTGTTTTTT. Its translation: CSAMLTPRGELFF. The rearrangement uses TRBV20-1 and TRBJ2-2; D ambiguous. CDR1 and CDR2 from the germline V gene are DFQATT and SNEGSKA (reference sequence). The CDR3 spans 13 residues. V was shortened by 4 bases and J by 8 bases, with 14 bases between the two germline ends.

This clonotype was observed a handful of times. V gene TRBV25-1 combines with J gene TRBJ1-2; 8 bases line up with TRBD1. Germline CDR1 and CDR2: MGHDK and SYGVNS. With V trimmed by 7 bases and J by 5 bases, 6 bases remained unmatched. The CDR3 is 13 amino acids. CDR3 in amino acids: CASTGGVGYGYTF. The CDR3 DNA is TGTGCCAGCACAGGGGGCGTAGGGTATGGCTACACCTTC.

The V and J genes are TRBV24-1 and TRBJ1-5; D may be TRBD1 (5 bases). This CDR3 has 16 amino acids. The germline CDR1 and CDR2 sequences are KGHDR and SFDVKD. V was trimmed by 0 bases and J by 2 bases, leaving 10 bases between them. CDR3 nucleotide sequence: TGTGCCACCAGTGATTTGCAGGGTGCGGGCAATCAGCCCCAGCATTTT. Translated: CATSDLQGAGNQPQHF.